Each of the 24 T cell receptor beta chains below was sequenced from the same sample in a study of cytomegalovirus exposure and HLA in healthy donors. The PCR contained 60 Vbeta and 13 Jbeta primers. The table came from immunoSEQ multiplex PCR; TCRdb's copy has only in-frame clones and leaves some out. Found here are approximately 150,000 clones, 60% to 80% of them singletons; the top ten hold 4.9%. The source material was PBMCs. Receptor source: a male donor in good health and CMV-seronegative.

The V and J genes are TRBV11-2 and TRBJ2-3, with 12 bases aligning to TRBD2. V was pared by 9 bases and J by 0 bases, with 4 bases of the junction left unmatched. Germline assignment: CDR1 SGHAT and CDR2 FQNNGV. CDR3 length equals 15 residues. The CDR3 protein is CASLAGGFSTDTQYF. CDR3 nucleotides: TGTGCCAGTCTAGCGGGGGGGTTTAGCACAGATACGCAGTATTTT.

The chain combines TRBV7-3 with TRBJ1-1; D perhaps matches TRBD1 (6 bases). Per germline, CDR1 SGHTA and CDR2 FQGTGA. With 1 base removed from V and 8 bases from J, the gap between germline ends came to 11 bases. The CDR3 is made up of 13 amino acids. CDR3 DNA: TGTGCCAGCAGCTTAATACAGGGAAACGAAGCTTTCTTT. This sequence encodes CASSLIQGNEAFF.

This clone was observed a few times. The chain employs TRBV2 and TRBJ1-3; 8 bases match TRBD1. Trimming removed 6 bases from V and 4 bases from J; junction bases left unmatched: 8. Germline assignment: CDR1 SNHLY and CDR2 FYNNEI. The CDR3 sequence is 15 residues long. In nucleotides, the CDR3 is TGTGCCAGCAGCGACAGGGGAATAGGGGGAAACACCATATATTTT. It specifies CASSDRGIGGNTIYF.

This clone was counted between two and nine times. V usage is TRBV27 and J usage is TRBJ2-5, with 7 bases fitting TRBD1. Gene TRBJ2-7 matches the end of the DNA better, so the J call may be wrong. The germline gives CDR1 MNHEY, CDR2 SMNVEV (reference sequence). The CDR3 sequence is 13 residues long. CDR3: CASSPGQTYEQYF. CDR3 nucleotides: TGTGCCAGCAGTCCGGGACAGACCTACGAGCAGTACTTC.

The V call is TRBV6-5, the J call TRBJ2-1; 9 bases align to TRBD1. The V gene end was trimmed by 3 bases and the J gene end by 9 bases; junction bases not matched to a gene: 6. The CDR3 contains 14 residues. Germline V gene lookup returns CDR1 MNHEY and CDR2 SVGAGI. The CDR3 nucleotides read TGTGCCAGCAGTTATGGGACAGGGATCGGTGAGCAGTTCTTC. Protein sequence: CASSYGTGIGEQFF.

The V gene is TRBV5-8, the J gene TRBJ2-1; D is unclear. Germline V CDR1 and CDR2: SGHTS, YDEGEE. V was shortened by 4 bases and J by 1 base, with 12 bases between the two germline ends. The CDR3 runs 15 residues. The CDR3 DNA reads as TGTGCCAGCAGCCACGACGGGTATTCCTACAATGAGCAGTTCTTC. This translates into CASSHDGYSYNEQFF.

The V call is TRBV18, the J call TRBJ1-6; a weak D match, TRBD1 (6 bases). The CDR3 sequence is 17 residues long. V lost 6 bases and J lost 0, with 15 bases in between. Germline loops: CDR1 KGHSH, CDR2 LQKENI. The CDR3 loop reads CASSAGASSSYNSPLHF. The DNA of the CDR3 is TGTGCCAGCTCCGCGGGGGCCAGCAGCTCCTATAATTCACCCCTCCACTTT.

In regard to this clone: At one end the junction does not follow the germline gene, possibly because of a read error. CDR3 coding DNA: TGTGCCACCAGCAGTGGGAAGACAGGGGGCAAGCAGCCCCAGCATTTT. It specifies CATSSGKTGGKQPQHF. The V call is TRBV15, the J call TRBJ1-5, with 10 bases that match TRBD1. Germline assignment: CDR1 LNHNV and CDR2 YYDKDF (reference sequence). This CDR3 comprises 16 residues.

The chain is built from TRBV30 and TRBJ1-1, with D tentatively TRBD1 (5 bases). The CDR3 loop spans 12 amino acids. V gave up 1 base and J gave up 4 bases, with 7 bases separating them. CDR1 GTSNPN and CDR2 SVGIG come from the germline V gene (reference sequence). CDR3 loop: CAWSGQFTEAFF. The CDR3 region has the DNA TGTGCCTGGAGTGGACAGTTCACTGAAGCTTTCTTT.

The rearrangement joins TRBV7-9 to TRBJ1-1; 8 bases are shared with TRBD1. Germline CDR1 and CDR2: SEHNR and FQNEAQ (reference sequence). J was trimmed by 4 bases and V by 5 bases; bases with no gene match: 9. The CDR3 runs to 15 residues. CDR3 loop: CASSRGQGGVTEAFF. DNA for the CDR3: TGTGCCAGCAGCCGCGGACAGGGAGGAGTCACTGAAGCTTTCTTT.

The chain has TRBV4-1 and TRBJ2-1; TRBD2 matches 7 bases. Germline trimming cut 4 bases from V and 9 bases from J; bases unmatched to any gene: 18. Per the germline V gene, CDR1 is MGHRA and CDR2 is YSYEKL. This CDR3 is built from 17 residues. CDR3: CASSPGGMRGLGGEQFF. In DNA, the CDR3 is TGCGCCAGCAGCCCCGGCGGAATGCGGGGGTTGGGTGGTGAGCAGTTCTTC.

The count of this clone is one. V is TRBV6-6 and J is TRBJ2-7; D may be TRBD1 (6 bases). Trimming took off 0 bases at V and 0 bases at J, with 12 bases between the two ends. From germline, CDR1 is MNHNY and CDR2 SVGAGI (reference sequence). The CDR3 is 16 residues long. The CDR3 reads CASSYSTGSISYEQYF. The CDR3, as DNA: TGTGCCAGCAGTTACTCTACAGGGAGTATCTCCTACGAGCAGTACTTC.

The chain couples TRBV7-8 to TRBJ2-4; D may be TRBD1 (5 bases). Germline-derived CDR1 and CDR2 are SGHVS and FQNEAQ. Trimming removed 5 bases from V and 0 bases from J, with 14 bases in between. This CDR3 is 16 amino acids long. The DNA for the CDR3 is TGTGCCAGCAGCCCGAGCCGACAGCTAGCCAAAAACATTCAGTACTTC. Amino acid sequence: CASSPSRQLAKNIQYF.

This clone has only a few counts. V is TRBV5-6 and J is TRBJ2-4; D unclear. Trimming cost V 3 bases and J 2 bases, with 9 bases left between them. CDR3 length: 14 residues. CDR1 and CDR2 from the germline V gene are SGHDT and YYEEEE. CDR3 region: CASSSQQTKNIQYF. DNA for the CDR3: TGTGCCAGCAGCTCCCAACAAACCAAAAACATTCAGTACTTC.

This clone came up once. The rearrangement uses TRBV19 and TRBJ2-5; D is unclear. In germline, CDR1 is LNHDA, CDR2 SQIVND (reference sequence). The CDR3 totals 13 residues. V was shortened by 8 bases and J by 2 bases, with 12 bases between the two germline ends. The CDR3 is CASRRTVQETQYF. In DNA, the CDR3 is TGTGCCAGTCGTAGAACGGTACAAGAGACCCAGTACTTC. The variable domain in full, with the rest retrieved from reference TRBV19 and TRBJ2-5, is DGGITQSPKYLFRKEGQNVTLSCEQNLNHDAMYWYRQDPGQGLRLIYYSQIVNDFQKGDIAEGYSVSREKKESFPLTVTSAQKNPTAFYLCASRRTVQETQYFGPGTRLLVL.

This chain uses TRBV6-1 with TRBJ2-1; 14 bases are a match to TRBD2. The CDR3 is made up of 13 amino acids. Per germline, CDR1 MNHNS and CDR2 SASEGT. Trimming at V came to 8 bases and at J to 8 bases, leaving 2 bases not matched to a gene. Here the CDR3 reads CASSGLAGDEQFF. DNA for the CDR3: TGTGCCAGCTCGGGACTAGCGGGAGATGAGCAGTTCTTC.

There are a few counts of this clone. This chain connects TRBV7-6 to TRBJ1-1; D unclear. Looked up from germline, CDR1 is SGHVS and CDR2 is FNYEAQ. The CDR3 runs to 12 residues. The ends were cut back, 2 bases at V and 5 bases at J, with 6 bases in the middle. The CDR3: CASSLSGTEAFF. The CDR3 region has the DNA TGTGCCAGCAGCTTAAGCGGTACTGAAGCTTTCTTT.

The chain is built from TRBV5-6 and TRBJ2-7, with 8 bases matching TRBD1. The CDR3 has 14 residues. The V gene's germline CDR1 is SGHDT and CDR2 YYEEEE. Unmatched junction bases numbered 2, after V lost 1 base and J lost 2 bases. The CDR3: CASSLLQGAYEQYF. Here the CDR3 DNA reads TGTGCCAGCAGCTTGTTACAGGGGGCCTACGAGCAGTACTTC.

This clone has more than one count but fewer than ten. The DNA of the CDR3 is TGTGCCTCGGGGGGACAGGGCGATGAAAAACTGTTTTTT. Protein: CASGGQGDEKLFF. The J gene is TRBJ1-4, the V gene TRBV10-3, with TRBD1 matching over 9 bases. The CDR3 contains 13 residues. Unmatched junction bases numbered 7, after V lost 11 bases and J lost 6 bases. The germline V gene encodes CDR1 ENHRY and CDR2 SYGVKD.

V and J are TRBV27 and TRBJ2-5, with TRBD1 identical over 11 bases. With the DNA end fitting TRBJ2-7 better, the J assignment may be wrong. CDR3 length: 14 amino acids. CDR1 MNHEY and CDR2 SMNVEV come from the germline V gene (reference sequence). The CDR3 region is CASSRDRGSYEQYF. The CDR3 bases are TGTGCCAGCAGCCGGGACAGGGGGTCCTACGAGCAGTACTTC.

This clone was seen only a few times. The J gene is TRBJ1-6, the V gene TRBV15; D remains unclear. CDR1 and CDR2 (germline): LNHNV, YYDKDF (reference sequence). The CDR3 is 17 residues long. The V end was cut by 6 bases, the J end by 0 bases, with 15 bases between. CDR3: CATSGLLQSSYNSPLHF. The DNA for the CDR3 is TGTGCCACCAGTGGATTGCTACAGAGCTCCTATAATTCACCCCTCCACTTT.

The CDR3 DNA is TGTGCCAGCAGCTTGGATGTAGCGGGCAATTCCTACGAGCAGTACTTC. It encodes CASSLDVAGNSYEQYF. The chain links TRBV7-8 to TRBJ2-7, with 7 bases aligning to TRBD2. The CDR3 runs 16 residues. The germline V gene encodes CDR1 SGHVS and CDR2 FQNEAQ. V gave up 3 bases and J gave up 1 base; unmatched junction bases: 9.

The genes are TRBV6-1 and TRBJ2-3, with D perhaps matching TRBD1 (5 bases). The CDR3 length is 16 residues. The germline V and J ends were trimmed by 2 bases and 2 bases, with 14 bases remaining between them. CDR1 is MNHNS, CDR2 SASEGT, per germline. The CDR3 protein is CASSEQGFFNTDTQYF. The CDR3 region has the DNA TGTGCCAGCAGTGAACAGGGTTTCTTCAACACAGATACGCAGTATTTT.

V gene TRBV2 combines with J gene TRBJ2-7; 7 nucleotides align to TRBD1. CDR1 and CDR2 from the germline V gene are SNHLY and FYNNEI. V gave up 9 bases and J gave up 0 bases; unmatched junction bases: 2. The CDR3 spans 12 residues. Written as DNA, the CDR3 is TGTGCCAGACAGGGGAACTCCTACGAGCAGTACTTC. Its protein product is CARQGNSYEQYF.